This T cell receptor (beta chain) was documented in a study of T cell clonotyping in hematopoietic cell transplantation. Study outcomes and limitations: Few recipient clonotypes overlapped donors; over 97% were de novo at given depth. Higher Inverse Simpson Index values in graft donor and pretransplant recipient predicted broader posttransplant TCR diversity. Recipient TCR diversity dropped after transplant; expanded clonotypes rose from day 30 to 180.

TCRdb's copy holds only in-frame clones and misses some; the assay was immunoSEQ multiplex PCR. The sample yields under 8,000 clones, 37% seen once. Recipient blood drawn about 28 days pretransplant and days 30, 100, 180 after. This clone was counted between two and nine times. Its antigen is unidentified. Material: peripheral blood mononuclear cells, obtained 30 days after allogeneic stem cell transplant. The TCR sequence derives from an older female patient who had an allogeneic stem cell transplant, so the T cells may come from the graft donor. Some clones in this sample may be carry-over from other donors' samples.

CDR3 nucleotide sequence: TGTGCCAGCAGCCTCGAACAGGGGAAGACCCAGTACTTC. It encodes CASSLEQGKTQYF. The chain combines TRBV6-5 with TRBJ2-5, with TRBD1 identical over 7 bases. Losses at the gene ends were 6 bases for V and 6 bases for J; bases not matched to a gene: 7. This CDR3 comprises 13 residues. CDR1 is MNHEY, CDR2 SVGAGI, per germline.